Listed below are T cell receptor beta chains from one sample, sequenced in a study of blood T cell repertoires in COVID-19. The assay was immunoSEQ multiplex PCR, and TCRdb's table has in-frame clones only and misses some. Counted here are 150,000 or so clones, 70% to 85% occurring once; the ten biggest clones make up approximately 9.1%. Sequencing input: PBMCs or T cells enriched from blood (not recorded which). Every receptor here comes from a man in his forties or fifties who had recovered from COVID-19. Both conserved end residues are part of each CDR3. D genes are given only for firm matches.

V: TRBV2; D: NA; J: TRBJ2-7; CDR3: CASSEEGHGNEQYF
V: TRBV19; D: NA; J: TRBJ2-7; CDR3: CASSIHQATSYEQYF
V: TRBV7-8; D: NA; J: TRBJ2-7; CDR3: CASSHRIRSLYYEQYF
V: TRBV19; D: TRBD1; J: TRBJ1-5; CDR3: CASTADRGKISNQPQHF
V: TRBV10-1; D: TRBD1; J: TRBJ2-3; CDR3: CASSDIGTGGTDTQYF
V: TRBV6-2/TRBV6-3; D: NA; J: TRBJ1-2; CDR3: CASSYPRGRAHGYTF
V: TRBV25-1; D: TRBD1; J: TRBJ1-5; CDR3: CASSEYWDRADQPQHF
V: TRBV28; D: TRBD1; J: TRBJ1-5; CDR3: CASSLPSAGGLKPQHF
V: TRBV5-1; D: TRBD1; J: TRBJ2-7; CDR3: CASSLSRQGAGEQYF
V: TRBV5-1; D: TRBD1; J: TRBJ1-6; CDR3: CASTETGNNSPLHF
V: TRBV27; D: TRBD1; J: TRBJ1-6; CDR3: CASSKDRGSNSPLHF
V: TRBV6-1; D: NA; J: TRBJ1-2; CDR3: CASSEASLSGTDSFRYGYTF
V: TRBV18; D: TRBD1; J: TRBJ1-5; CDR3: CASSPGTGGEQPQHF
V: TRBV4-2; D: TRBD1; J: TRBJ1-2; CDR3: CASSQEGVGQLYGYTF
V: TRBV25-1; D: NA; J: TRBJ2-5; CDR3: CASSLPGRETQYF
V: TRBV5-1; D: TRBD2; J: TRBJ2-7; CDR3: CASSLEGTSAYEQYF
V: TRBV6-2/TRBV6-3; D: NA; J: TRBJ1-4; CDR3: CASSSYEKLFF
V: TRBV29-1; D: NA; J: TRBJ2-2; CDR3: CSAEEGGGTGELFF
V: TRBV7-9; D: NA; J: TRBJ2-1; CDR3: CASSKYPTYYNEQFF
V: TRBV19; D: NA; J: TRBJ1-2; CDR3: CASSTGAGYTF
V: TRBV2; D: NA; J: TRBJ1-6; CDR3: CASSEELRSSPLHF
V: TRBV2; D: NA; J: TRBJ1-1; CDR3: CASSEGLFGSNTEAFF
V: TRBV18; D: NA; J: TRBJ1-5; CDR3: CASSPGGASNQPQHF
V: TRBV27; D: NA; J: TRBJ1-1; CDR3: CASSAWGGAFF
V: TRBV27; D: TRBD1; J: TRBJ1-5; CDR3: CASSLSGGRNQPQHF
V: TRBV7-9; D: TRBD1; J: TRBJ1-5; CDR3: CASSPTGSNQPQHF
V: TRBV9; D: NA; J: TRBJ1-5; CDR3: CASSVSGRTDQPQHF
V: TRBV28; D: TRBD2; J: TRBJ2-3; CDR3: CASSFEVAGGTQYF
V: TRBV24-1; D: TRBD2; J: TRBJ2-1; CDR3: CATSDSSGGAYNEQFF
V: TRBV19; D: TRBD1; J: TRBJ1-5; CDR3: CASSIRGQEPQPQHF
V: TRBV10-3; D: TRBD2; J: TRBJ2-2; CDR3: CAISALPGGAGELFF
V: TRBV5-1; D: NA; J: TRBJ2-7; CDR3: CASSPDRTTYEQYF
V: TRBV14; D: NA; J: TRBJ1-1; CDR3: CASSQATPGGTEAFF
V: TRBV2; D: TRBD1; J: TRBJ2-7; CDR3: CASSAGQGLPYEQYF
V: TRBV5-8; D: TRBD1; J: TRBJ1-1; CDR3: CASSPGQGRKTFF
V: TRBV5-4; D: NA; J: TRBJ1-1; CDR3: CASSSDQGYGTEAFF
V: TRBV7-9; D: TRBD1; J: TRBJ1-4; CDR3: CASSRTRTGNEKLFF
V: TRBV9; D: TRBD1; J: TRBJ1-1; CDR3: CASSRQGFAEAFF
V: TRBV6-6; D: TRBD1; J: TRBJ1-4; CDR3: CASRDRGANEKLFF